The present entry profiles one T cell receptor beta chain with its context. The antigen is undetermined. V lost 5 bases and J 0 bases, leaving 23 bases between the germline ends. Germline-derived CDR1 and CDR2 are MRHNA and SNTAGT. The CDR3 is 18 amino acids. TCRdb used MiXCR to reprocess the reads, holding one entry per CDR3 protein. The table has hundreds of thousands of distinct CDR3 sequences, around 30% seen once. This entry belongs to a study of T cell repertoires in cytomegalovirus infection. About the research overall: HLA-B-restricted CMV epitopes that are well studied were used alongside recently identified HLA-C-restricted ones. From public TCR beta signatures came an indication of both CMV infection and matching HLA type.

Study-wide results and limits: Cumulated frequencies of public TCR beta families served to identify carriers of CMV plus the relevant HLA. The response measured ex vivo was dominated by TCR beta clonotypes (HLA-C-restricted and CMV-specific).

The rearrangement uses TRBV6-4 and TRBJ2-7; TRBD1 is a possible D gene (7 bases). This clonotype originated in a human donor in good health (CMV status not recorded). Some clones in this sample may be carry-over from other donors' samples. The specimen comprised cultured PBMCs, sampled from culture after CMV antigen stimulation. The CDR3 reads CASSKGQGGTILSYEQYF. DNA for the CDR3: TGTGCCAGCAGTAAAGGGCAGGGGGGAACCATACTCTCCTACGAGCAGTACTTC.